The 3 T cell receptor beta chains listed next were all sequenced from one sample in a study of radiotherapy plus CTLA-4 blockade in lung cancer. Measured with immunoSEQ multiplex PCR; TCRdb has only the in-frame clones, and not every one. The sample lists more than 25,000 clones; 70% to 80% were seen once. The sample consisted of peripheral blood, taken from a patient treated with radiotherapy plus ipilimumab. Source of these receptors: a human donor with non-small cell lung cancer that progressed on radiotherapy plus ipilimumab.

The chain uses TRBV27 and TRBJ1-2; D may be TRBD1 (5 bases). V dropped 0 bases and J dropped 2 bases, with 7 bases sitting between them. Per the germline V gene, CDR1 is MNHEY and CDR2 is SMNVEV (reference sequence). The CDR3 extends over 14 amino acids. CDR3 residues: CASSLSGGNYGYTF. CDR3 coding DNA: TGTGCCAGCAGTTTATCGGGGGGGAACTATGGCTACACCTTC.

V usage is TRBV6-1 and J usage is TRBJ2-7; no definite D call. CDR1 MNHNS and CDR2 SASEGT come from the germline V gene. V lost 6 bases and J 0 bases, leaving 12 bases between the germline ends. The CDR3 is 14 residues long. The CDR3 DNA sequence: TGTGCCAGCAGGACGGACCCTGGCTCCTACGAGCAGTACTTC. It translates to CASRTDPGSYEQYF.

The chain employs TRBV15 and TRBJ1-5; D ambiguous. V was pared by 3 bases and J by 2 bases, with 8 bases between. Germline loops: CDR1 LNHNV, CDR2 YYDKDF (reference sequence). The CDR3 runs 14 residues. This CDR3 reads CATSRAERNQPQHF. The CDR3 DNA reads TGTGCCACCAGCAGGGCCGAGCGCAATCAGCCCCAGCATTTT.